Reported below is one T cell receptor beta chain. Its target is not known. Whole-study findings and limits: The TCR gene usage of tumor memory CD4+ T cells clustered together with blood and lymph node memory CD4+ cells and with lymph node naive CD4+ cells.

CDR1 and CDR2 (germline): SGHNT, YYREEE (reference sequence). This CDR3 contains 15 residues. V lost 0 bases to trimming and J lost 4 bases, with 13 bases between them. TCRdb processed the 5' RACE reads anew with MiXCR; each CDR3 protein has one entry. The sample holds roughly 5,400 distinct CDR3 sequences, about 50% seen once. The memory fraction was CD4+CD45RO+CD25- cells. The J gene is TRBJ1-2, the V gene TRBV5-4, with a tentative D call TRBD1 (6 bases). Sequencing was done on a sample of memory CD4+ T cells sorted from blood. Specified subset: memory CD4+ T cells, CD4+CD45RO+CD25-. This receptor was taken from a female donor with breast cancer. CDR3 sequence reads: CASSLDRGQGYGYTF. The CDR3 nucleotides are TGTGCCAGCAGCTTGGACCGGGGGCAGGGCTATGGCTACACCTTC. The full variable domain, completed using reference TRBV5-4 and TRBJ1-2, is ETGVTQSPTHLIKTRGQQVTLRCSSQSGHNTVSWYQQALGQGPQFIFQYYREEENGRGNFPPRFSGLQFPNYSSELNVNALELDDSALYLCASSLDRGQGYGYTFGSGTRLTVV.